These T cell receptor beta chains were read from a single sample in a study of identical twins. TCRdb called the 5' RACE reads again in MiXCR, with one record for every CDR3 protein. The table shows around 670,000 distinct CDR3 sequences, with roughly 6.2% occurring only once. Sequencing input: naive T cells sorted from blood. All receptors come from a man between 18 and 29 years old in good health. CDR3s leave out the opening cysteine and the closing phenylalanine or tryptophan.

TRBV20-1 SARGLSSGRYAPEQF
TRBV5-1 ASSLYNTGELF
TRBV10-3 AISEGTDSNQPQH
TRBV28 ASRNGQGYIQY
TRBV29-1 SVDLTGVGETQY
TRBV7-2 ASSLPTSLVETQY
TRBV5-6 ASTRGARDTQY
TRBV15 ATSPDNFFSGNTIY
TRBV3-1 ASSQLARTLQETQY
TRBV11-2 ASSLWGQGGYNEQF
TRBV28 ASSKGETRTEAF
TRBV29-1 SVKGILVYEQY
TRBV6-2/TRBV6-3 ASSYYGGRDNEQF
TRBV4-2 ASSIYGLADFTDTQY
TRBV10-3 AISELGGRAF
TRBV28 ASIRGGDSYNEQF
TRBV20-1 SASRGRGFYNEQF
TRBV11-2 ASSLGAGGPMYEQF
TRBV29-1 SVRTTSESTDTQY
TRBV5-1 ASSLGPAWGTEAF
TRBV10-3 ASQDLNNEQF
TRBV5-4 ASSLATGGTGELF